What follows is one T cell receptor beta chain and its context. What it recognizes is unknown. The protocol was immunoSEQ multiplex PCR, while the TCRdb copy is restricted to in-frame clones and leaves out a portion. The table includes about 40,000 clones, about 82% detected once. The data stem from a study of OX40 agonist ivuxolimab in advanced cancers. Background on the study: Among those treated, three patients had partial responses, one with hepatocellular carcinoma and two with cutaneous melanoma.

The CDR3 covers 11 residues. Per the germline V gene, CDR1 is SNHLY and CDR2 is FYNNEI. Between the trimmed V and J ends, which lost 7 bases and 7 bases, there was a span of 8 bases. Findings of the study overall: Relative to CD4+, CD8+ T cells held more expanded clones on average.

The source was CD4+ or CD8+ T cells sorted from blood, collected in a trial of the OX40 agonist ivuxolimab. The clonotype comes from an adult with an advanced solid tumor such as melanoma, head and neck, liver or kidney cancer. The chain links TRBV2 to TRBJ2-1, with D unclear. CDR3 loop: CASTPTNEQFF. For the CDR3, the DNA is TGTGCCAGCACCCCGACTAATGAGCAGTTCTTC.